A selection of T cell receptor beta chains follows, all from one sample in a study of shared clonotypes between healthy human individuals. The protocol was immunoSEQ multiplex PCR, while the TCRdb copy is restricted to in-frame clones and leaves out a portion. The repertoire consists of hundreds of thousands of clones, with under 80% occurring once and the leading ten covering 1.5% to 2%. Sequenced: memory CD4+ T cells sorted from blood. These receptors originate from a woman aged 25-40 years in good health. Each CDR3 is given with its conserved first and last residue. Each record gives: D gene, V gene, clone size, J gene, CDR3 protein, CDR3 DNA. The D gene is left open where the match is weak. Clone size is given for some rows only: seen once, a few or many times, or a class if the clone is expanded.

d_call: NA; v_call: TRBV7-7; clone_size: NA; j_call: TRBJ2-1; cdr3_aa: CASSLGAGYNEQFF; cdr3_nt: TGTGCCAGCAGCTTAGGCGCGGGGTACAATGAGCAGTTCTTC
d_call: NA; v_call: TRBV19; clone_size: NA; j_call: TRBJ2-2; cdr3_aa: CASRQRDRTGELFF; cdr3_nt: TGTGCCAGCCGTCAGAGGGATAGGACCGGGGAGCTGTTTTTT
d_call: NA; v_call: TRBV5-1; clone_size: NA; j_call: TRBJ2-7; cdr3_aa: CASSLGQGNSYEQYF; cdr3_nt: TGCGCCAGCAGCTTGGGGCAGGGTAACTCCTACGAGCAGTACTTC
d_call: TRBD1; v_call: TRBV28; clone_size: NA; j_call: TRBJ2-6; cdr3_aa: CASSHRGPVSGANVLTF; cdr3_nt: TGTGCCAGCAGCCACAGGGGTCCCGTCTCTGGGGCCAACGTCCTGACTTTC
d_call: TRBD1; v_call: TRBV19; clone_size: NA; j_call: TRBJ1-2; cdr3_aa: CASRGDRGTYGYTF; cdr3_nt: TGTGCCAGTAGGGGGGACAGGGGGACCTATGGCTACACCTTC
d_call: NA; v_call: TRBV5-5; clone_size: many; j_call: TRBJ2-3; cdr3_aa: CASSLAQKGTDTQYF; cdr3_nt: TGTGCCAGCAGCTTGGCACAGAAGGGCACAGATACGCAGTATTTT
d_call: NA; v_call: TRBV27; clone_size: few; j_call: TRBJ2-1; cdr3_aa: CASSLWVQDEQFF; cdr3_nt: TGTGCCAGCAGTTTATGGGTTCAGGATGAGCAGTTCTTC
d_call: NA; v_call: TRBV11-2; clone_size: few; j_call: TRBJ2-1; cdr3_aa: CASSSERLLYNEQFF; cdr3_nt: TGTGCCAGCAGCTCAGAGCGCCTCCTCTACAATGAGCAGTTCTTC
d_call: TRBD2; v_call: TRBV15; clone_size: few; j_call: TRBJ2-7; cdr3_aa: CATSREAGEGWNEQYF; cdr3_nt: TGTGCCACCAGCAGAGAGGCCGGGGAGGGATGGAACGAGCAGTACTTC
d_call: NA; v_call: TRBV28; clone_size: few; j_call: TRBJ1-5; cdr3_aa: CASSQRYSNQPQHF; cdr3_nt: TGTGCCAGCAGCCAGAGATATAGCAATCAGCCCCAGCATTTT
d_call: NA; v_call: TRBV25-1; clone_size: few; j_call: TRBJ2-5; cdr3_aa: CASSELRVEGRETQYF; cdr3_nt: TGTGCCAGCAGTGAACTAAGAGTGGAGGGACGAGAGACCCAGTACTTC
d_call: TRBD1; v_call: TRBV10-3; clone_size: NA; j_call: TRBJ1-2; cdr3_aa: CAISEARGQGSKENGYTF; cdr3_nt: TGTGCCATCAGTGAAGCTCGGGGACAGGGGTCAAAAGAGAATGGCTACACCTTC
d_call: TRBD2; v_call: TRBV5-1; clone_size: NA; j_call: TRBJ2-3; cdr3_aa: CASSLETSRSTDTQYF; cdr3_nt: TGCGCCAGCAGCTTGGAGACTAGCAGAAGCACAGATACGCAGTATTTT
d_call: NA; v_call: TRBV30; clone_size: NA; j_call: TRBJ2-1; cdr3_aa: CAWSVPVGYNEQFF; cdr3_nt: TGTGCCTGGAGTGTACCGGTAGGTTACAATGAGCAGTTCTTC
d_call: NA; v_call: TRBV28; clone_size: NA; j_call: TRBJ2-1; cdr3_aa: CASNQRGTFHNNEQFF; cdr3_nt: TGTGCCAGCAATCAGAGAGGGACGTTTCACAACAATGAGCAGTTCTTC
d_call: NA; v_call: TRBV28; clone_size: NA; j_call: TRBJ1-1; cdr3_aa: CASTRTALDTEAFF; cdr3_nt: TGTGCCAGCACCAGGACAGCTCTCGACACTGAAGCTTTCTTT
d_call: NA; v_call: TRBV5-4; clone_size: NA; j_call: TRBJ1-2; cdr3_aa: CASSFFPELRGYTF; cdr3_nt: TGTGCCAGCAGCTTTTTTCCGGAACTCCGGGGCTACACCTTC
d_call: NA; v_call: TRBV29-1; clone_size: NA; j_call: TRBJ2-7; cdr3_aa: CSARVTDYEQYF; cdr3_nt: TGCAGCGCCAGGGTCACTGACTACGAGCAGTACTTC
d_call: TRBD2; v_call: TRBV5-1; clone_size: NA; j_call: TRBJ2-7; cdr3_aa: CASSLGLAGVFDEQYF; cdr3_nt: TGCGCCAGCAGCTTGGGACTAGCGGGAGTATTCGACGAGCAGTACTTC
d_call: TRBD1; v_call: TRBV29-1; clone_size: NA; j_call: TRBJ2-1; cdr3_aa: CSVAPGTGGGGEQFF; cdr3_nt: TGCAGCGTGGCTCCCGGGACAGGGGGGGGAGGTGAGCAGTTCTTC